A single T cell receptor beta chain is shown here with its context. Data came from immunoSEQ multiplex PCR; TCRdb stores just in-frame clones and leaves some out. The sample yields 130,000 to 150,000 clones, over 80% seen once. These data come from a study of blood T cell repertoires in COVID-19. CDR1 and CDR2 from the germline V gene are SQVTM and ANQGSEA. V lost 0 bases, J lost 1 base, and 9 bases stayed unmatched. The CDR3 sequence is 18 residues long. V is TRBV29-1 and J is TRBJ2-3, with TRBD2 matching 11 bases. The sequence was obtained from a man aged 60-69 years who had recovered from COVID-19. Sequencing used PBMCs or T cells enriched from blood (not recorded which). The CDR3: CSVEDRWKLAGGTDTQYF. For the CDR3, the DNA is TGCAGCGTTGAAGATCGGTGGAAACTAGCGGGGGGCACAGATACGCAGTATTTT.